This is a list of T cell receptor beta chains from one sample in a study of T-cell memory formation after mild COVID-19. TCRdb fed the 5' RACE reads into MiXCR, producing one record per CDR3 protein. The sample lists around 450,000 distinct CDR3 sequences, approximately 24% occurring once. Input material: PBMCs or a T cell subset sorted from them (not recorded which). These receptor sequences come from an adult woman who had mild COVID-19 (a few samples of this study predate the infection). Cell type and time point are not known. Both conserved end residues are part of each CDR3. The D gene is left open where the match is weak. A clone size is listed for some rows: how often the clone was seen (once, few, many), or a class if it is expanded.

TRBD2	-	TRBV6-2/TRBV6-3	TRBJ2-1	CASRLRGTSENNEQFF	TGTGCCAGCAGACTCAGGGGGACTAGCGAAAACAATGAGCAGTTCTTC
TRBD2	many	TRBV19	TRBJ2-7	CASSTSFGAGDGTEFSYEQYF	TGTGCCAGTAGTACCTCCTTCGGGGCGGGAGATGGTACCGAATTCTCCTACGAGCAGTACTTC
-	few	TRBV9	TRBJ2-7	CASSVLAGTYEQYF	TGTGCCAGCAGCGTATTGGCGGGGACCTACGAGCAGTACTTC
TRBD2	-	TRBV4-1	TRBJ2-2	CASSLGLAGGRTGELFF	TGCGCCAGCAGCCTCGGGTTAGCGGGGGGGCGTACCGGGGAGCTGTTTTTT
TRBD2	-	TRBV7-2	TRBJ2-1	CASSLASGTSYNEQFF	TGTGCCAGCAGCTTAGCGAGCGGGACCAGCTACAATGAGCAGTTCTTC
-	many	TRBV29-1	TRBJ1-2	CSVLWTTADGYTF	TGCAGCGTTTTATGGACAACCGCCGATGGCTACACCTTC
-	few	TRBV21-1	TRBJ1-3	CASNLWDRWNTIYF	TGTGCCAGCAACCTGTGGGACCGTTGGAACACCATATATTTT
-	-	TRBV3-1	TRBJ2-7	CASRDRYEQYF	TGTGCCAGCAGAGACAGGTACGAGCAGTACTTC
-	few	TRBV29-1	TRBJ1-2	CSVQDSPYGYTF	TGCAGCGTTCAAGATTCCCCGTATGGCTACACCTTC
-	-	TRBV7-9	TRBJ2-5	CASSFGQRRRQETQYF	TGTGCCAGCAGCTTTGGACAGAGGAGAAGACAAGAGACCCAGTACTTC
-	many	TRBV9	TRBJ2-5	CASSVAGVEETQYF	TGTGCCAGCAGCGTAGCGGGGGTTGAAGAGACCCAGTACTTC
-	-	TRBV20-1	TRBJ1-2	CSAPRTADYGYTF	TGCAGTGCACCGAGGACAGCAGACTATGGCTACACCTTC
-	few	TRBV20-1	TRBJ1-1	CSASSSGLGSEAFF	TGCAGTGCTAGCTCTTCAGGGCTCGGGTCTGAAGCTTTCTTT
TRBD2	-	TRBV11-2	TRBJ2-3	CASSSGAGGPTDTQYF	TGTGCCAGCAGCTCAGGAGCGGGAGGGCCCACAGATACGCAGTATTTT
-	-	TRBV5-1	TRBJ1-2	CASSWDRAANYGYTF	TGCGCCAGCAGCTGGGACCGGGCCGCTAACTATGGCTACACCTTC
-	-	TRBV16	TRBJ2-7	CASSQLSGLVGDEQYF	TGTGCCAGCAGCCAATTGTCAGGACTGGTAGGCGACGAGCAGTACTTC
-	few	TRBV7-9	TRBJ1-1	CASSLGYASNTEAFF	TGTGCCAGCAGCTTAGGGTACGCATCTAACACTGAAGCTTTCTTT
TRBD2	few	TRBV5-6	TRBJ2-1	CASSQLAGGPGYNEQFF	TGTGCCAGCAGCCAACTAGCGGGAGGCCCGGGCTACAATGAGCAGTTCTTC
TRBD1	-	TRBV24-1	TRBJ2-5	CATSDTTGYQETQYF	TGTGCCACCAGTGACACGACAGGGTACCAAGAGACCCAGTACTTC
-	few	TRBV19	TRBJ1-2	CASSIVQTDGYTF	TGTGCCAGTAGTATAGTACAAACGGATGGCTACACCTTC
-	few	TRBV2	TRBJ1-2	CASNLEAGAYGYTF	TGTGCCAGCAACCTCGAGGCAGGGGCCTATGGCTACACCTTC
-	-	TRBV6-1	TRBJ1-2	CASSRVKYGYTF	TGTGCCAGCAGCAGGGTAAAGTATGGCTACACCTTC
TRBD2	few	TRBV20-1	TRBJ2-1	CSARPTGTSGNEQFF	TGCAGTGCCAGACCTACCGGGACTAGCGGTAATGAGCAGTTCTTC
TRBD1	few	TRBV27	TRBJ1-2	CASSSRQGGFGYTF	TGTGCCAGCAGTTCCCGACAGGGAGGTTTCGGCTACACCTTC
-	-	TRBV6-2/TRBV6-3	TRBJ1-5	CASSYSRQAGNQPQHF	TGTGCCAGCAGTTACTCCCGACAGGCCGGCAATCAGCCCCAGCATTTT
TRBD1	few	TRBV12-3/TRBV12-4	TRBJ2-3	CASSLFLGTGAEDTQYF	TGTGCCAGCAGCCTTTTCCTGGGGACAGGGGCTGAAGATACGCAGTATTTT
-	-	TRBV7-9	TRBJ2-5	CASSFDRYQETQYF	TGTGCCAGCAGCTTCGACAGGTACCAAGAGACCCAGTACTTC